A selection of T cell receptor beta chains follows, all from one sample in a study of T cell changes during pregnancy in multiple sclerosis. Libraries were prepared by immunoSEQ multiplex PCR; TCRdb keeps only in-frame clonotypes and omits some of them. Among tens of thousands of clones, 85% to 95% were seen once, and the ten largest hold 2.5% to 3.5%. This sample comprised peripheral blood, obtained in the third trimester of pregnancy. The receptors were gathered from a female donor in good health, enrolled as a control in a pregnancy study. The CDR3 runs from the conserved cysteine through the conserved F or W. The D gene is left open where the match is weak. The size entry is marked missing in some rows and otherwise reads once, few, many or a size class.

clone_size j_call d_call v_call cdr3_aa cdr3_nt
NA TRBJ2-4 TRBD2 TRBV5-8 CASSPKTSGGNIQYF TGTGCCAGCAGCCCTAAGACTAGCGGGGGGAACATTCAGTACTTC
NA TRBJ2-3 TRBD2 TRBV4-3 CASSQALAGAVSTDTQYF TGCGCCAGCAGCCAAGCCCTAGCGGGAGCCGTTAGCACAGATACGCAGTATTTT
NA TRBJ2-1 NA TRBV7-3 CASSPWSSYNEQFF TGTGCCAGCTCGCCGTGGAGCTCCTACAATGAGCAGTTCTTC
NA TRBJ2-3 TRBD1 TRBV7-9 CASSLGTGRTDTQYF TGTGCCAGCAGCTTAGGGACAGGGAGGACAGATACGCAGTATTTT
NA TRBJ2-7 TRBD2 TRBV27 CASSLWGEGPYEQYF TGTGCCAGCAGTTTATGGGGGGAGGGCCCCTACGAGCAGTACTTC
NA TRBJ2-2 NA TRBV5-4 CASSPGTHNTGELFF TGTGCCAGCAGCCCCGGGACACACAACACCGGGGAGCTGTTTTTT
NA TRBJ1-5 NA TRBV28 CASSPWTVGDGNQPQHF TGTGCCAGCAGCCCCTGGACAGTAGGGGACGGCAATCAGCCCCAGCATTTT
NA TRBJ2-2 NA TRBV30 CAWTGVSGELFF TGTGCCTGGACCGGAGTATCCGGGGAGCTGTTTTTT
NA TRBJ2-1 TRBD2 TRBV28 CASSFTSGSYNEQFF TGTGCCAGCAGTTTCACTAGCGGGTCATACAATGAGCAGTTCTTC
NA TRBJ2-2 NA TRBV12-5 CASGDHSTGHTGELFF TGTGCTAGTGGTGACCACTCCACAGGGCACACCGGGGAGCTGTTTTTT
NA TRBJ1-3 NA TRBV6-6 CASSYSSPAAGNTIYF TGTGCCAGCAGTTACTCCTCTCCCGCGGCTGGAAACACCATATATTTT
NA TRBJ1-2 TRBD1 TRBV27 CASSDRGRDVYGYTF TGTGCCAGCAGTGACAGGGGGCGCGACGTCTATGGCTACACCTTC
NA TRBJ2-1 TRBD2 TRBV30 CAWMERELNEQFF TGTGCCTGGATGGAGCGGGAGCTCAATGAGCAGTTCTTC
NA TRBJ1-1 TRBD1 TRBV27 CASCRGRMTEAFF TGTGCCAGCTGCAGGGGGAGGATGACTGAAGCTTTCTTT
NA TRBJ1-5 NA TRBV6-5 CASRQGHHQPQHF TGTGCCAGCAGACAGGGACATCACCAGCCCCAGCATTTT
NA TRBJ2-3 TRBD1 TRBV6-1 CASSKKGAVTDTQYF TGTGCCAGCAGTAAAAAGGGGGCGGTCACAGATACGCAGTATTTT
once TRBJ1-5 TRBD1 TRBV4-1 CASSQVDGTGGNQPQHF TGCGCCAGCAGCCAAGTTGACGGGACAGGGGGCAATCAGCCCCAGCATTTT
NA TRBJ1-2 NA TRBV7-9 CASSLSQAATNYGYTF TGTGCCAGCAGCTTAAGTCAGGCAGCTACTAACTATGGCTACACCTTC
once TRBJ2-7 NA TRBV27 CASSPYRGSGYEQYF TGTGCCAGCAGTCCCTATCGGGGTAGCGGCTACGAGCAGTACTTC
NA TRBJ1-2 NA TRBV28 CASRSPLPDGYTF TGTGCCAGCAGATCCCCCCTGCCAGATGGCTACACCTTC
once TRBJ1-1 NA TRBV10-3 CAISESYEAFF TGTGCCATCAGTGAGTCGTATGAAGCTTTCTTT
NA TRBJ2-3 TRBD2 TRBV4-2 CASSQDRGTSSDTQYF TGTGCCAGCAGCCAAGATCGGGGGACTAGCTCCGATACGCAGTATTTT
NA TRBJ1-2 NA TRBV7-2 CASSPNPRWGGPDYGYTF TGTGCCAGCAGCCCTAACCCTCGATGGGGAGGGCCGGACTATGGCTACACCTTC
NA TRBJ2-3 NA TRBV14 CASSPFRGSAATDTQYF TGTGCCAGCAGCCCCTTCAGAGGCTCAGCTGCCACAGATACGCAGTATTTT
NA TRBJ2-3 TRBD1 TRBV27 CADRASTDTQYF TGTGCCGACAGGGCGAGCACAGATACGCAGTATTTT
NA TRBJ1-2 NA TRBV11-1 CASSPGQGPYGYTF TGTGCCAGCAGCCCCGGGCAGGGGCCTTATGGCTACACCTTC
NA TRBJ2-1 NA TRBV29-1 CSVLRDTFYNEQFF TGCAGCGTCCTCCGGGACACCTTTTACAATGAGCAGTTCTTC
NA TRBJ2-5 TRBD1 TRBV4-2 CASSQATGEEGETQYF TGTGCCAGCAGCCAAGCGACAGGGGAAGAGGGAGAGACCCAGTACTTC